Below, one T cell receptor (beta chain) is given with its context. This entry comes from a study of CD8 T cells in Susac syndrome. Random hexamers were used to reverse transcribe an amount of about 0.45 to 1 ug RNA. TCRdb reanalysed the immunoSEQ multiplex PCR reads using MiXCR and keeps one entry per CDR3 protein. The sample holds around 300,000 distinct CDR3 sequences, roughly 90% seen once. Each multiple sclerosis control was a treatment-naive patient with relapsing-remitting disease that was either stable or active. The CDR3 is 14 amino acids. V was clipped by 2 bases and J by 4 bases, with 13 bases between them. Germline values: CDR1 SGDLS, CDR2 YYNGEE.

Source material: CD8+ T cells from PBMCs. The V and J genes are TRBV9 and TRBJ2-7; D might be TRBD2 (5 bases). This TCR derives from a human donor with multiple sclerosis. CDR3 amino acids: CASSVYASSYEQYF. The CDR3 DNA sequence: TGTGCCAGCAGCGTGTATGCTAGCTCGTACGAGCAGTACTTC.